A selection of T cell receptor beta chains follows, all from one sample in a study of blood T cell repertoires in COVID-19. The table came from immunoSEQ multiplex PCR; TCRdb's copy has only in-frame clones and leaves some out. The table shows 35,000 to 50,000 clones, with 80% to 90% occurring only once. The source material was peripheral blood. These receptor sequences come from a man aged 70 or older with active COVID-19. Both conserved end residues are part of each CDR3. The D gene is left open where the match is weak. Clone sizes are given selectively: once, few, many, or a class where the clone is expanded.

TRBJ2-7,.,TRBV9,.,TGTGCCAGCGGACGAGAGGGAGGCTCCTACGAGCAGTACTTC,CASGREGGSYEQYF
TRBJ2-5,.,TRBV6-5,.,TGTGCCTCCCAGACGGGGGGCAACCAAGAGACCCAGTACTTC,CASQTGGNQETQYF
TRBJ2-3,.,TRBV4-1,.,TGCGCCAGCAGCCAAGGAGCGACAGATACGCAGTATTTT,CASSQGATDTQYF
TRBJ2-3,.,TRBV5-1,TRBD1,TGCGCCAGCAGCCGGACAGGGGGATTCACAGATACGCAGTATTTT,CASSRTGGFTDTQYF
TRBJ1-6,.,TRBV6-6,TRBD1,TGTGCCAGCAGCCCAACAGGGGGCCTTAATTCACCCCTCCACTTT,CASSPTGGLNSPLHF
TRBJ1-6,.,TRBV6-5,.,TGTGCCGGCAGTTACACGACAGCTGAACGTTCACCCCTCCACTTT,CAGSYTTAERSPLHF
TRBJ1-2,.,TRBV7-2,.,TGTGCCAGCAGCCTGGGACATTCCTATGGCTACACCTTC,CASSLGHSYGYTF
TRBJ1-1,.,TRBV5-4,.,TGTGCCAGCAGCCGAGGGGGTTCGGACACTGAAGCTTTCTTT,CASSRGGSDTEAFF
TRBJ2-7,few,TRBV7-9,.,TGTGCCAGCAGCTTAGCGGGACACGAAACCTACGAGCAGTACTTC,CASSLAGHETYEQYF
TRBJ2-2,.,TRBV28,TRBD1,TGTGCCGGAACATCCGGGACAGGGGTCCGACAGGACGGGACCGGGGAGCTGTTTTTT,CAGTSGTGVRQDGTGELFF
TRBJ2-2,.,TRBV29-1,.,TGCAGCGTCCCAGGGCCCGATGGGACCGGGGAGCTGTTTTTT,CSVPGPDGTGELFF
TRBJ1-2,.,TRBV28,.,TGTGCCAGCAGTTTTCAGGGCTATGGCTACACCTTC,CASSFQGYGYTF
TRBJ1-1,.,TRBV19,TRBD1,TGTGCCAGTAAAAAACAGGGGTACACTGAAGCTTTCTTT,CASKKQGYTEAFF
TRBJ1-1,.,TRBV5-1,.,TGCGCCAGCAGCTTGGATGGGGCCACTGAAGCTTTCTTT,CASSLDGATEAFF
TRBJ1-4,.,TRBV6-5,TRBD1,TGTGCCAGCAGTCGCGGACAGGGCATCCAGGAAAAACTGTTTTTT,CASSRGQGIQEKLFF
TRBJ1-5,.,TRBV2,TRBD1,TGTGCCAGCAGTGAAGGGACAGGGGATCTGCCTTATCAGCCCCAGCATTTT,CASSEGTGDLPYQPQHF
TRBJ1-5,few,TRBV28,TRBD1,TGTGCCAGCAGTTCCTGGACAGGAACCCATCAGCCCCAGCATTTT,CASSSWTGTHQPQHF
TRBJ2-3,once,TRBV19,.,TGTGCCAGTAGTTCGCGGGCGTGGACAGATACGCAGTATTTT,CASSSRAWTDTQYF
TRBJ2-7,.,TRBV10-1,.,TGCGCCAGCAGTGAGTCGTTCCGGGACTTAGGTACTCTAAGCTCCTACGAGCAGTACTTC,CASSESFRDLGTLSSYEQYF
TRBJ2-7,.,TRBV19,.,TGTGCCAGTAGTATAGGAGCCGGCTCCTACGAGCAGTACTTC,CASSIGAGSYEQYF
TRBJ2-5,.,TRBV6-5,.,TGTGCCAGCACTCAGGGGTCGTACCAAGAGACCCAGTACTTC,CASTQGSYQETQYF
TRBJ1-2,few,TRBV4-1,TRBD1,TGCGCCAGCAGCCCGGGCCAGGGGGTTAGTAATGGCTACACCTTC,CASSPGQGVSNGYTF
TRBJ2-3,.,TRBV6-2/TRBV6-3,TRBD1,TGTGCCAGCAGTGGGACAGTCACAGATACGCAGTATTTT,CASSGTVTDTQYF
TRBJ2-5,.,TRBV10-2,TRBD2,TGCGCCAGCAGTGGAGAGAACCTAGCGGCTCAAGAGACCCAGTACTTC,CASSGENLAAQETQYF
TRBJ2-5,.,TRBV24-1,TRBD1,TGTGCCACCAGTGATTTAACAGGGGGAGAGACCCAGTACTTC,CATSDLTGGETQYF
TRBJ1-6,.,TRBV6-4,.,TGTGCCACCCGATCGGGTCCCGGGGTCTCACCCCTCCACTTT,CATRSGPGVSPLHF
TRBJ2-5,.,TRBV7-2,TRBD1,TGTGCCAGCAGTTACCTACCGGGACAGTCGGGGGAGACCCAGTACTTC,CASSYLPGQSGETQYF
TRBJ2-3,.,TRBV18,TRBD2,TGTGCCAGCTCACCACCGGCTCTAGCGGGGGGGCCTAACGGGCAGTATTTT,CASSPPALAGGPNGQYF
TRBJ2-2,.,TRBV4-3,.,TGCGCCAGCAGCCAAGAGGACAGACCGAACACCGGGGAGCTGTTTTTT,CASSQEDRPNTGELFF
TRBJ1-2,.,TRBV5-6,TRBD1,TGTGCCAGCAGCTTGGCGGTCGGGCAGGGGGCCCTGTGGTACACCTTC,CASSLAVGQGALWYTF
TRBJ2-1,.,TRBV7-2,.,TGTGCCAGCAGCTTAGCCGTTGACACCCCACAGTTCTTC,CASSLAVDTPQFF
TRBJ2-3,.,TRBV19,.,TGTGCCAGTAGCATACAGAGCACAGATACGCAGTATTTT,CASSIQSTDTQYF
TRBJ1-2,.,TRBV9,TRBD1,TGTGCCAGCAGCGTAGACCCGGGACAGGGTCTTGGCTACACCTTC,CASSVDPGQGLGYTF
TRBJ2-7,.,TRBV7-2,.,TGTGCCAGCAGCTTAGGGCCTTCCTACGAGCAGTACTTC,CASSLGPSYEQYF
TRBJ2-1,.,TRBV4-3,TRBD2,TGCGCCAGCAGCCAAGAAACCTCGGGACTAGCGGGGGAGGGGAATGAGCAGTTCTTC,CASSQETSGLAGEGNEQFF
TRBJ1-1,once,TRBV7-9,TRBD1,TGTGCCAGCAGCTCATTGGACAGGGAAGCTTTCTTT,CASSSLDREAFF
TRBJ2-3,.,TRBV7-6,.,TGTGCCAGCAGCTTACGTTGGGATGGTTCGGGACTCAACACAGATACGCAGTATTTT,CASSLRWDGSGLNTDTQYF
TRBJ1-6,.,TRBV7-2,TRBD1,TGTGCCAGCAGCTTAGAGGGACAGGGTAATTCACCCCTCCACTTT,CASSLEGQGNSPLHF
TRBJ1-1,.,TRBV18,TRBD1,TGTGCCAGCTCACCAACAGGGGTAAACACTGAAGCTTTCTTT,CASSPTGVNTEAFF
TRBJ2-1,.,TRBV12-3/TRBV12-4,TRBD1,TGTGCCAGCAGGACAGGGCACAATGAGCAGTTCTTC,CASRTGHNEQFF
TRBJ2-4,.,TRBV27,TRBD2,TGTGCCAGCAGGCGGGGGGCCACCAAAAACATTCAGTACTTC,CASRRGATKNIQYF
TRBJ2-3,once,TRBV25-1,TRBD1,TGTGCCAGCAACCCAGGGGGCGCCCCCACAGATACGCAGTATTTT,CASNPGGAPTDTQYF
TRBJ2-7,.,TRBV3-1/TRBV3-2,TRBD2,TGTGCCAGCAGCCAAGGACTAGCGGGGGGGCGATGGAACTTC,CASSQGLAGGRWNF
TRBJ2-3,.,TRBV7-3,.,TGTGCCAGCAGCTGGGGTCGGGGTGGGGATACGCAGTATTTT,CASSWGRGGDTQYF
TRBJ1-1,.,TRBV7-8,TRBD1,TGTGCCAGCAGCTTTAGAGTGGGACAGCTGAACACTGAAGCTTTCTTT,CASSFRVGQLNTEAFF
TRBJ2-1,.,TRBV10-3,TRBD2,TGTGCCACCCAGGGCGGGGGGGCTGCTGAGCAGTTCTTC,CATQGGGAAEQFF
TRBJ1-5,.,TRBV5-1,.,TGCGCCAGCAGGCGGGAGGGGAGCAATCAGCCCCAGCATTTT,CASRREGSNQPQHF
TRBJ1-5,few,TRBV19,.,TGTGCCAGTCGGTGGGAGCATAGCAATCAGCCCCAGCATTTT,CASRWEHSNQPQHF
TRBJ1-1,.,TRBV19,.,TGTGCCAGTAGTCGGGCAAAAGCGGCGGGCACTGAAGCTTTCTTT,CASSRAKAAGTEAFF
TRBJ1-6,.,TRBV6-2/TRBV6-3,.,TGTGCCAGCAGTTACTTAGGGGTCCAAGGGATCCTCCACTTT,CASSYLGVQGILHF
TRBJ2-1,.,TRBV5-1,TRBD2,TGCGCCAGCAGCTTACTAGCGGGGGGGCCGGCTGAGCAGTTCTTC,CASSLLAGGPAEQFF
TRBJ1-4,.,TRBV9,TRBD1,TGTGCCAGCAGCTTAGGGACAGGGGTAAATGAAAAACTGTTTTTT,CASSLGTGVNEKLFF
TRBJ1-6,.,TRBV25-1,.,TGTGCCAGCAGTGAATATGGGGGCTCACCCCTCCACTTT,CASSEYGGSPLHF
TRBJ1-5,.,TRBV4-1,TRBD1,TGCGCCAGCAGCCAGCAGACAGGGATTAGCAATCAGCCCCAGCATTTT,CASSQQTGISNQPQHF
TRBJ1-3,.,TRBV19,.,TGTGCCAGTAGTATAGAAGGGGCCTCCTCTGGAAACACCATATATTTT,CASSIEGASSGNTIYF
TRBJ2-1,.,TRBV3-1/TRBV3-2,.,TGTGCCAGCAGCCAAGATCGTCTAGCGAATGAGCAGTTCTTC,CASSQDRLANEQFF
TRBJ2-1,.,TRBV3-1/TRBV3-2,.,TGTGCCAGCAGCCAAGACTGGGAGAGCTCCTACAATGAGCAGTTCTTC,CASSQDWESSYNEQFF
TRBJ2-7,.,TRBV19,TRBD1,TGTGCCAGTAGTATACCCCTGGGACAGGGGGATCTACGAGAGCAGTACTTC,CASSIPLGQGDLREQYF
TRBJ2-7,once,TRBV27,.,TGTGCCAGCAGTTTTGGGACTTTAAGCTACGAGCAGTACTTC,CASSFGTLSYEQYF